The 17 T cell receptor beta chains listed next were all sequenced from one sample in a study of blood T cell repertoires in COVID-19. Clones were read by immunoSEQ multiplex PCR, and TCRdb kept only the in-frame ones, dropping some. Seen here are approximately 220,000 clones, 88% observed once, and the top ten hold about 2.4%. Sequencing was performed on PBMCs or T cells enriched from blood (not recorded which). The receptor source for this set is a woman in her 30s who had recovered from COVID-19.

The sample holds one count of this clone. The chain employs TRBV19 and TRBJ1-2; 8 bases agree with TRBD1. The CDR3 consists of 14 residues. V lost 8 bases to trimming and J lost 0 bases; unmatched junction nucleotides: 5. Germline CDR1 and CDR2: LNHDA and SQIVND (reference sequence). The CDR3 loop is CASGRGQANYGYTF. As DNA, the CDR3 is TGTGCCAGTGGACGGGGACAGGCTAACTATGGCTACACCTTC.

The rearrangement joins TRBV19 to TRBJ1-4; 8 bases fit TRBD1. Germline lookup yields CDR1 LNHDA and CDR2 SQIVND (reference sequence). V trimming: 7 bases; J trimming: 5 bases; junction bases outside the gene matches: 9. This CDR3 spans 15 amino acids. The CDR3 DNA reads as TGTGCCAGTACGGGGGAACAGGGGGGCAATGAAAAACTGTTTTTT. It specifies CASTGEQGGNEKLFF.

V usage is TRBV7-9 and J usage is TRBJ1-6, with D maybe TRBD1 (6 bases). This CDR3 has 13 amino acids. The germline gives CDR1 SEHNR, CDR2 FQNEAQ (reference sequence). Trimming took off 6 bases at V and 14 bases at J, with 17 bases between the two ends. The CDR3: CASRRQAEVSLHF. CDR3 in DNA: TGTGCCAGCAGAAGACAGGCCGAGGTATCCCTCCACTTT.

The V gene is TRBV10-3, the J gene TRBJ2-7; 9 bases match TRBD2. The V gene's germline CDR1 is ENHRY and CDR2 SYGVKD. This CDR3 is 14 amino acids long. Losses at the gene ends were 10 bases for V and 1 base for J; bases not matched to a gene: 8. The CDR3 is CATVPSGASYEQYF. The CDR3 region has the DNA TGTGCCACCGTGCCTAGCGGGGCATCCTACGAGCAGTACTTC.

As DNA, the CDR3 is TGTGCCAGCAAAGGCAGGAACTATGGCTACACCTTC. Amino acid sequence: CASKGRNYGYTF. This chain links TRBV2 with TRBJ1-2; D remains unclear. The V gene lost 7 bases and the J gene lost 2 bases, with 8 bases spanning the gap. Germline CDR1 and CDR2: SNHLY and FYNNEI. The CDR3 length is 12 residues.

This clone was found once. V gene TRBV5-8 combines with J gene TRBJ2-6; D is unclear. The CDR3 runs 14 residues. The ends were cut back, 0 bases at V and 1 base at J, with 2 bases in the middle. Germline loops: CDR1 SGHTS, CDR2 YDEGEE. The CDR3 region has the DNA TGTGCCAGCAGCTTGGCGTCTGGGGCCAACGTCCTGACTTTC. Its protein is CASSLASGANVLTF.

The V gene is TRBV7-9, the J gene TRBJ2-1, with TRBD1 matching over 9 bases. Germline CDR1 reads SEHNR; CDR2 reads FQNEAQ (reference sequence). The CDR3 spans 15 residues. V gave up 8 bases and J gave up 8 bases; unmatched junction bases: 13. The CDR3 bases are TGTGCCAGCGGGTACTTAACAGGGGGCCACTATGAGCAGTTCTTC. Protein: CASGYLTGGHYEQFF.

The gene calls are TRBV12-3 or TRBV12-4 and TRBJ1-2; D unclear. V gave up 5 bases and J gave up 4 bases, with 8 bases separating them. The CDR3 loop spans 12 amino acids. CDR3 DNA sequence: TGTGCCAGCAGTCAAGCCCGCTATGGCTACACCTTC. It is translated as CASSQARYGYTF.

CDR3: CASSLIAGEDTQYF. In nucleotides, the CDR3 is TGTGCCAGCAGCCTTATAGCGGGGGAAGATACGCAGTATTTT. The J gene is TRBJ2-3, the V gene TRBV3-1 (or the pseudogene TRBV3-2); 9 nucleotides align to TRBD2. V lost 4 bases and J lost 5; bases outside the gene matches: 4. CDR1 is LGHDT and CDR2 is YNNKEL in the germline V gene (reference sequence). This CDR3 comprises 14 residues.

The chain combines TRBV5-1 with TRBJ2-7, with D maybe TRBD1 (9 bases). The CDR3 is 18 amino acids. The germline CDR1 and CDR2 sequences are SGHRS and YFSETQ. V was cut by 0 bases and J by 3 bases, with 22 bases left in between. This CDR3 reads CASSLAPGTGTRFYEQYF. In nucleotides, the CDR3 is TGCGCCAGCAGCTTGGCTCCCGGGACAGGGACTAGGTTCTACGAGCAGTACTTC.

J is TRBJ2-1 and V is TRBV5-1, with 8 bases lining up with TRBD1. The ends lost 1 base at V and 8 bases at J; junction bases unmatched: 8. This CDR3 has 15 residues. Germline CDR1 SGHRS, CDR2 YFSETQ. CDR3 bases: TGCGCCAGCAGCTTGCTGGACAGGGAGAGGCATGAGCAGTTCTTC. Its protein is CASSLLDRERHEQFF.

The chain combines TRBV10-2 with TRBJ1-6; D uncertain. Between the trimmed V and J ends, which lost 5 bases and 0 bases, there was a span of 8 bases. CDR1 and CDR2 (germline): WSHSY, SAAADI. This CDR3 comprises 15 residues. CDR3 loop: CASSPGSSYNSPLHF. The CDR3 DNA is TGCGCCAGCAGTCCGGGGAGCTCCTATAATTCACCCCTCCACTTT.

The chain carries TRBV29-1 and TRBJ2-2, with D maybe TRBD1 (6 bases). V was cut by 6 bases and J by 0 bases, with 11 bases left in between. The CDR3 loop spans 14 amino acids. Germline V gene sequence: CDR1 SQVTM, CDR2 ANQGSEA. The DNA of the CDR3 is TGCAGCGTGGCACAGGGTCCGAACACCGGGGAGCTGTTTTTT. Protein: CSVAQGPNTGELFF.

The chain employs TRBV5-1 and TRBJ2-7, with 10 bases identical to TRBD2. The CDR3 totals 15 residues. Germline-derived CDR1 and CDR2 are SGHRS and YFSETQ. Trimming took 4 bases from V and 4 from J; bases not matched to a gene: 8. This chain's CDR3 is CASSTLAGVAYEQYF. The CDR3 DNA reads as TGCGCCAGCAGCACTCTAGCGGGGGTTGCTTACGAGCAGTACTTC.

The chain is built from TRBV7-2 and TRBJ2-7; 8 bases map to TRBD2. V was clipped by 3 bases and J by 2 bases; unmatched bases: 3. CDR1 is SGHTA, CDR2 FQGNSA, per germline. This CDR3 contains 14 residues. In DNA form, the CDR3 reads TGTGCCAGCAGCTTTAGCGGGGATGCCTACGAGCAGTACTTC. This sequence encodes CASSFSGDAYEQYF.

The chain employs TRBV7-9 and TRBJ1-1, with D hard to call. CDR3 length equals 13 residues. The ends were cut back, 1 base at V and 4 bases at J, with 7 bases in the middle. Per the germline V gene, CDR1 is SEHNR and CDR2 is FQNEAQ (reference sequence). The CDR3: CASSLDSGTEAFF. CDR3 DNA sequence: TGTGCCAGCAGCTTAGACTCTGGCACTGAAGCTTTCTTT.

The chain has TRBV10-3 and TRBJ2-2; 10 nucleotides align to TRBD2. The CDR3 extends over 15 amino acids. CDR1 and CDR2 (germline): ENHRY, SYGVKD. The trim removed 5 bases at V and 1 base at J, leaving 1 base unmatched. CDR3 protein: CAISSSGGNTGELFF. CDR3 nucleotide sequence: TGTGCCATCAGTTCTAGCGGGGGGAACACCGGGGAGCTGTTTTTT.